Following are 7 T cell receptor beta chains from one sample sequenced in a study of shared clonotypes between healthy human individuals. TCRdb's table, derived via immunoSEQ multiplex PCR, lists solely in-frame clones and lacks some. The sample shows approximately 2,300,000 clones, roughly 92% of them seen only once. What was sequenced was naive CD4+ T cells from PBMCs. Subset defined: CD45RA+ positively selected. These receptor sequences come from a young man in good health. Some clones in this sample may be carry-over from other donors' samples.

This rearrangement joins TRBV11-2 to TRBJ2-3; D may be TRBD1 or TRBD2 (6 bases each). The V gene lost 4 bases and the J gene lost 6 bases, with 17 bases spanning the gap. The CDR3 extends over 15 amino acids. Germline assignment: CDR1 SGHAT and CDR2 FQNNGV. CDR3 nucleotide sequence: TGTGCCAGCAGCTCGCCCCGGAGGGGGTCTGATACGCAGTATTTT. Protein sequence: CASSSPRRGSDTQYF.

CDR3 DNA: TGTGCTAGTCTTGCCGGGACGCCCGAAGCAGGTCAGCCCCAGCATTTT. It codes for CASLAGTPEAGQPQHF. J is TRBJ1-5 and V is TRBV12-5, with D tentatively TRBD1 (5 bases). V dropped 8 bases and J dropped 6 bases, with 23 bases sitting between them. The CDR3 consists of 16 residues. CDR1 and CDR2 (germline): LGHNT, FRNRAP.

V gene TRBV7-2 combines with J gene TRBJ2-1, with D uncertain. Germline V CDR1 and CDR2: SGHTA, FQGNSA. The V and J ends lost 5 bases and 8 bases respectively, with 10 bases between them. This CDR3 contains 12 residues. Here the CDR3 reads CASSPHRDEQFF. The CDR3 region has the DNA TGTGCCAGCAGCCCGCATAGGGATGAGCAGTTCTTC.

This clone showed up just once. The CDR3 bases are TGTGCCAGCAGCTTGGCCAGAGGGGGAGGACAATCTGCAGATACGCAGTATTTT. This gives the protein CASSLARGGGQSADTQYF. The chain joins TRBV5-5 to TRBJ2-3; possibly TRBD1 or TRBD2 for D (6 bases each). Germline V gene sequence: CDR1 SGHKS, CDR2 YYEKEE (reference sequence). V lost 0 bases and J 4 bases, leaving 21 bases between the germline ends. CDR3 length equals 18 residues.

CDR3: CASTQGASTNEKLFF. The CDR3 region has the DNA TGCGCCAGCACCCAGGGGGCATCAACTAATGAAAAACTGTTTTTT. The chain joins TRBV5-1 to TRBJ1-4; the match to TRBD1 covers 8 bases. Germline CDR1 reads SGHRS; CDR2 reads YFSETQ. V gave up 6 bases and J gave up 0 bases; unmatched junction bases: 4. This CDR3 comprises 15 residues.

The CDR3 DNA reads as TGTGCCAGCAGCGTGGGACTAGCGGGGATCACAGATACGCAGTATTTT. Its translation: CASSVGLAGITDTQYF. The gene calls are TRBV7-3 and TRBJ2-3, with 13 bases matching TRBD2. The length of the CDR3 is 16 residues. In germline, CDR1 is SGHTA, CDR2 FQGTGA. Losses at the gene ends were 5 bases for V and 2 bases for J; bases not matched to a gene: 4.

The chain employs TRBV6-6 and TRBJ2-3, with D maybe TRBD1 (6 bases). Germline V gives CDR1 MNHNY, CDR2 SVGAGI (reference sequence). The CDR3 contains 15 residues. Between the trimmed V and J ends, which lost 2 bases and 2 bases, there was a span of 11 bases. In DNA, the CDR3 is TGTGCCAGCAGTTACGGACAGCTTTACACAGATACGCAGTATTTT. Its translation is CASSYGQLYTDTQYF.